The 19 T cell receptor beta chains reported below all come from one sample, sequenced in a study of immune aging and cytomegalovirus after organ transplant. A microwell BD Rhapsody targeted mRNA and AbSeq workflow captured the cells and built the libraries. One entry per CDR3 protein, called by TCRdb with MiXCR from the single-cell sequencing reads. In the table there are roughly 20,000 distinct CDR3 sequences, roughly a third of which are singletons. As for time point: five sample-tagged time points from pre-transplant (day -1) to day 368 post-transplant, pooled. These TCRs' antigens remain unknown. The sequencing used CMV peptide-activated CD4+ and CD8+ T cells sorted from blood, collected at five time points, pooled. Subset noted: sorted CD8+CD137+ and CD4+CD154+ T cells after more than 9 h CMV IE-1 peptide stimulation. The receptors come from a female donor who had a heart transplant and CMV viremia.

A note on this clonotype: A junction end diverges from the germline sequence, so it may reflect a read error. Here the CDR3 reads CVSSSRVQFF. CDR3 nucleotides: TGTGTCAGCAGTTCTAGGGTGCAGTTCTTC. The chain recombines TRBV28 with TRBJ2-1; D is uncertain. This CDR3 region has 10 residues. Germline CDR1 and CDR2: MDHEN and SYDVKM. The entire variable domain, with the rest obtained from reference TRBV28 and TRBJ2-1, is as follows: DVKVTQSSRYLVKRTGEKVFLECVQDMDHENMFWYRQDPGLGLRLIYFSYDVKMKEKGDIPEGYSVSREKKERFSLILESASTNQTSMYLCVSSSRVQFFGPGTRLTVL.

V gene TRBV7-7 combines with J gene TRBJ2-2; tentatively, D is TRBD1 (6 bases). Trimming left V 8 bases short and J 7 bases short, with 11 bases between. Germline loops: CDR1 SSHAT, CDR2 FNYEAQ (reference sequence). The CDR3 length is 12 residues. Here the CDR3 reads CASGRGGGELFF. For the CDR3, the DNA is TGTGCCAGCGGGAGAGGGGGCGGGGAGCTGTTTTTT.

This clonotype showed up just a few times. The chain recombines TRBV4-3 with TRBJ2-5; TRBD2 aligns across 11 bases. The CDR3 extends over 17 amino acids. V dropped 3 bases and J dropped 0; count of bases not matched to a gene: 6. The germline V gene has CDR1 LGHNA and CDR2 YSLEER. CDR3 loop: CASSQGVAGGYQETQYF. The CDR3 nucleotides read TGCGCCAGCAGCCAGGGGGTAGCGGGGGGGTACCAAGAGACCCAGTACTTC.

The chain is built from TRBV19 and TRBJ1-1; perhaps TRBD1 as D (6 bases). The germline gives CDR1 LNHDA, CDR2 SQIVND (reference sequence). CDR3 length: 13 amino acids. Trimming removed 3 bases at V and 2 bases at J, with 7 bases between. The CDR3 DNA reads TGTGCCAGTAGTATGGACAGAAACACTGAAGCTTTCTTT. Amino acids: CASSMDRNTEAFF.

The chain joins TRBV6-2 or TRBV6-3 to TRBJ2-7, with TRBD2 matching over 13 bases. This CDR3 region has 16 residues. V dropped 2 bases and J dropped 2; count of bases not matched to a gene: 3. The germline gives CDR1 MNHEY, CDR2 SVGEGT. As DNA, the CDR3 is TGTGCCAGCAGTTACGGGACTAGCGGGGATCCCTACGAGCAGTACTTC. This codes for CASSYGTSGDPYEQYF.

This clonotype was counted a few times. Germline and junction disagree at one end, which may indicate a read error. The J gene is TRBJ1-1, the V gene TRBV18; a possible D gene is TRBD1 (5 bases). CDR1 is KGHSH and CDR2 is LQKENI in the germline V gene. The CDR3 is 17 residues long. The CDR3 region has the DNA TGTGCCGGCTCAAGGGTTGACAGCCTCCTGATGGACACTGAAGCTTTCTTT. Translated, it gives CAGSRVDSLLMDTEAFF. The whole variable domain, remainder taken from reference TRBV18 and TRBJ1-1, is NAGVMQNPRHLVRRRGQEARLRCSPMKGHSHVYWYRQLPEEGLKFMVYLQKENIIDESGMPKERFSAEFPKEGPSILRIQQVVRGDSAAYFCAGSRVDSLLMDTEAFFGQGTRLTVV.

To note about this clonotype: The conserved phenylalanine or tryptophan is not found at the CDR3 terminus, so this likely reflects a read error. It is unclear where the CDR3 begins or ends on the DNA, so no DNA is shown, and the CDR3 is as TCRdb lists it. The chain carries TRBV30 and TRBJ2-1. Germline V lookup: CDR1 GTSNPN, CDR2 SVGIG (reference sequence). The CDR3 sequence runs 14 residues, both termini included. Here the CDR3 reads CAWSSGSSANELFL.

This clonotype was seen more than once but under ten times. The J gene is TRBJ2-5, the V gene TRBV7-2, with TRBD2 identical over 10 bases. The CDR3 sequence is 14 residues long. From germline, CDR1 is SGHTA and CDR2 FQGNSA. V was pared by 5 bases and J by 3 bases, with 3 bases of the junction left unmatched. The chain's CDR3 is CASSRSGREETQYF. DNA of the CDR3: TGTGCCAGCAGCCGCAGCGGGAGGGAAGAGACCCAGTACTTC.

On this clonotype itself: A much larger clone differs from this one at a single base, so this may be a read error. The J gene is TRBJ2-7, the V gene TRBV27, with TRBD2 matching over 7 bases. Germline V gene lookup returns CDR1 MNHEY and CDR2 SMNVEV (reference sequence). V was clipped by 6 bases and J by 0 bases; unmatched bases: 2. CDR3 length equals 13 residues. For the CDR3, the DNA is TGTGCCAGCAGGAGGGACTACTCCTACGAGCAGTACTTC. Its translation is CASRRDYSYEQYF.

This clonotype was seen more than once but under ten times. CDR3 loop: CASSLDAVPKNIQYF. CDR3 coding DNA: TGTGCCAGCAGCTTAGATGCAGTTCCCAAAAACATTCAGTACTTC. V and J are TRBV7-9 and TRBJ2-4; D gene uncertain. Germline V gives CDR1 SEHNR, CDR2 FQNEAQ (reference sequence). V lost 1 base, J lost 2 bases, and 9 bases lay in between. The CDR3 length is 15 residues.

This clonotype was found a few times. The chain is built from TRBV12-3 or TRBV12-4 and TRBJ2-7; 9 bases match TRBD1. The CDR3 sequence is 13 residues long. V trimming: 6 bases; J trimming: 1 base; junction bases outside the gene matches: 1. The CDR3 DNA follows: TGTGCCAGCAGGGGACAGGGTTCCTACGAGCAGTACTTC. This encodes CASRGQGSYEQYF.

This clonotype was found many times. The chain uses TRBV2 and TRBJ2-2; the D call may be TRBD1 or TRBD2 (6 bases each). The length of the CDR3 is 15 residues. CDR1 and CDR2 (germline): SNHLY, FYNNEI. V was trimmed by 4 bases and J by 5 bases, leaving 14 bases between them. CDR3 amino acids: CASSVVKGGTGELFF. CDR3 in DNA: TGTGCCAGCAGTGTCGTCAAGGGGGGAACCGGGGAGCTGTTTTTT.

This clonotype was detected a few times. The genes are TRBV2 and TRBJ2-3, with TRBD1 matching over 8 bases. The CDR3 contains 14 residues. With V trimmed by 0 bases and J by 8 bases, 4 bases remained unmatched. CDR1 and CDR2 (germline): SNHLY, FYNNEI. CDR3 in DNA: TGTGCCAGCAGTGAAGCGACGGGACAGGTTACGCAGTATTTT. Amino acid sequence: CASSEATGQVTQYF.

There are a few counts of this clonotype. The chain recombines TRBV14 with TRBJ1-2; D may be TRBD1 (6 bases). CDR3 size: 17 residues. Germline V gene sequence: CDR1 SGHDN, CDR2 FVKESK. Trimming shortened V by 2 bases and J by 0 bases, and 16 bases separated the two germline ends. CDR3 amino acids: CASSQSYRDEANYGYTF. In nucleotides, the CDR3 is TGTGCCAGCAGCCAAAGTTACAGGGATGAAGCTAACTATGGCTACACCTTC.

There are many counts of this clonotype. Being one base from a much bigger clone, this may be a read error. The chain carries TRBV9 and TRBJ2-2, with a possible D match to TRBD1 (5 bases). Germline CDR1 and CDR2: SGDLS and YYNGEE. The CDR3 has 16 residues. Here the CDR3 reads CACSVESRVDTGELFF. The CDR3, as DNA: TGTGCCTGCAGCGTAGAATCCAGGGTGGACACCGGGGAGCTGTTTTTT. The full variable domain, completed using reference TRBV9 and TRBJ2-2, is DSGVTQTPKHLITATGQRVTLRCSPRSGDLSVYWYQQSLDQGLQFLIQYYNGEERAKGNILERFSAQQFPDLHSELNLSSLELGDSALYFCACSVESRVDTGELFFGEGSRLTVL.

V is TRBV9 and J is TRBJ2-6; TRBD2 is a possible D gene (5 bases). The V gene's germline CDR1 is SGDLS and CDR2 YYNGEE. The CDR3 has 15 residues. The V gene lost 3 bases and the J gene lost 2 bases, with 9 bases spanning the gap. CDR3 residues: CASSGPGAGANVLTF. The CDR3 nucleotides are TGTGCCAGCAGCGGCCCCGGGGCTGGGGCCAACGTCCTGACTTTC.

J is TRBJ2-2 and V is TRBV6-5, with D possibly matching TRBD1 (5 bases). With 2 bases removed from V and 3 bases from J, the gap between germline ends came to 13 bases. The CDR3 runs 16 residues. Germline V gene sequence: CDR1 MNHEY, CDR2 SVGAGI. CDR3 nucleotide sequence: TGTGCCAGCAGTTACCGGTTTCAGGGATACACCGGGGAGCTGTTTTTT. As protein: CASSYRFQGYTGELFF.

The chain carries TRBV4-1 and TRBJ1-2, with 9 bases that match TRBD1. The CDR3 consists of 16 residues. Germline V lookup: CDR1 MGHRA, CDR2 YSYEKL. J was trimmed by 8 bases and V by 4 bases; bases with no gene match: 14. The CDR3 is CASSPRDRDPPRGYTF. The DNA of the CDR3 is TGCGCCAGCAGCCCCCGGGACAGGGATCCTCCTCGGGGCTACACCTTC.

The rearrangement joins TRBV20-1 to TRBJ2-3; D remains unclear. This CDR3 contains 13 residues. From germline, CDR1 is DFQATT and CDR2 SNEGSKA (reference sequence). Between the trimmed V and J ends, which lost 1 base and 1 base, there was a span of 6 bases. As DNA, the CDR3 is TGCAGTGCTAGAGGCGTAGGCACAGATACGCAGTATTTT. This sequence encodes CSARGVGTDTQYF.